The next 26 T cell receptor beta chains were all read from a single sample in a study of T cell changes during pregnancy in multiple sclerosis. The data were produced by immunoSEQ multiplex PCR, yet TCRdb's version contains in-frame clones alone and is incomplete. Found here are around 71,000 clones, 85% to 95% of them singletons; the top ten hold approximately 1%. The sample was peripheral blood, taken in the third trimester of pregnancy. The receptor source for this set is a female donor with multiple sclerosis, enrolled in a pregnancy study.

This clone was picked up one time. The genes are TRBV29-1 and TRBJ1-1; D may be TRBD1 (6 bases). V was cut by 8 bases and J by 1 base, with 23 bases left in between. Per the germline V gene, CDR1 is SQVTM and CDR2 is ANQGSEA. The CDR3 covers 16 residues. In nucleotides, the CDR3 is TGCAGCACGACTCGGGACAATCGAGTAGGGAACACTGAAGCTTTCTTT. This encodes CSTTRDNRVGNTEAFF.

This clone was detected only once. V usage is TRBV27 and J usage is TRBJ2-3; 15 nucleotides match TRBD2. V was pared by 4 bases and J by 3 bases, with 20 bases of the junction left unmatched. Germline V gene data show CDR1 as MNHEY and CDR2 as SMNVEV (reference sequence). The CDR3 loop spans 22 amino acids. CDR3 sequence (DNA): TGTGCCAGCAGTTCCCTCGGCCGGGGGTTGCTAGGGACTAGCGGGAGGACAGATACGCAGTATTTT. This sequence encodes CASSSLGRGLLGTSGRTDTQYF.

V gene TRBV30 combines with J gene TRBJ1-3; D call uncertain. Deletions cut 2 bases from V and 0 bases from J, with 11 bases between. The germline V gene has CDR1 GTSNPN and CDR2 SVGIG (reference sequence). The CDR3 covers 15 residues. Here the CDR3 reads CAWSRAGNSGNTIYF. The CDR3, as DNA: TGTGCCTGGAGTCGCGCAGGAAACTCTGGAAACACCATATATTTT. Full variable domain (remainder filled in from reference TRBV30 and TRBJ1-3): SQTIHQWPATLVQPVGSPLSLECTVEGTSNPNLYWYRQAAGRGLQLLFYSVGIGQISSEVPQNLSASRPQDRQFILSSKKLLLSDSGFYLCAWSRAGNSGNTIYFGEGSWLTVV.

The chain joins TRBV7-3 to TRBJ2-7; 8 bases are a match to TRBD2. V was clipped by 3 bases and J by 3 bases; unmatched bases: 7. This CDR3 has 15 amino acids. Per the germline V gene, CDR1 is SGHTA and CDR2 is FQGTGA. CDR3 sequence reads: CASSLGLGGGYEQYF. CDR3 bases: TGTGCCAGCAGCTTGGGGCTCGGGGGGGGCTACGAGCAGTACTTC.

Here the CDR3 DNA reads TGTGCCAGTAGTATATCGGCTAGCGGGGCCTACGAGCAGTACTTC. It codes for CASSISASGAYEQYF. This rearrangement joins TRBV19 to TRBJ2-7; 9 nucleotides line up with TRBD2. Germline-derived CDR1 and CDR2 are LNHDA and SQIVND (reference sequence). The CDR3 has 15 residues. Trimming cost V 2 bases and J 2 bases; bases outside gene matches: 4.

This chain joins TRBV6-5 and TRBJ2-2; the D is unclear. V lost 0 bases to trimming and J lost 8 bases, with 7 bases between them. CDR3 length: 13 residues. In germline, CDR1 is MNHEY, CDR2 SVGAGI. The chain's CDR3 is CASSYSLGGELFF. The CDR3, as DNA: TGTGCCAGCAGTTACTCCCTAGGTGGGGAGCTGTTTTTT.

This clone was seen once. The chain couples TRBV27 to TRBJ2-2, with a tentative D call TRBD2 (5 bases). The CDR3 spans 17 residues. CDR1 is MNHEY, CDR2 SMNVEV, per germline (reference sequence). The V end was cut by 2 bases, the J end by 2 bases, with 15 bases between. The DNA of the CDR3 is TGTGCCAGCAGTTTAACAAGGAGGCACGTTAACACCGGGGAGCTGTTTTTT. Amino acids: CASSLTRRHVNTGELFF.

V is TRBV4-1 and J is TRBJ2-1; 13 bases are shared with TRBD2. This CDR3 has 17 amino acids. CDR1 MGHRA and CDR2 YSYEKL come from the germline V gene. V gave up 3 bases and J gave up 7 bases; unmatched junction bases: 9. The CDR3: CASSHPTSGRAVNEQFF. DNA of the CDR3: TGCGCCAGCAGCCATCCAACTAGCGGGAGGGCCGTGAATGAGCAGTTCTTC.

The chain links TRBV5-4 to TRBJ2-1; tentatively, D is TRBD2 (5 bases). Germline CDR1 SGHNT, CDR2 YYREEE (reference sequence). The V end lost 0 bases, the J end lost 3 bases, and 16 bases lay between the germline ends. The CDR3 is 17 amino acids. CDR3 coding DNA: TGTGCCAGCAGCTTGGCCGCAGCTAGTGAGGGCTACAATGAGCAGTTCTTC. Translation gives CASSLAAASEGYNEQFF.

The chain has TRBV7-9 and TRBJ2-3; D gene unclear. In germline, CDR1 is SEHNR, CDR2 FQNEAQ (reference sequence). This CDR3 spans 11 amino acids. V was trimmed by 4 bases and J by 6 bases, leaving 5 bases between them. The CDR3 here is CASSSRDTQYF. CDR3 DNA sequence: TGTGCCAGCAGCTCCCGGGATACGCAGTATTTT.

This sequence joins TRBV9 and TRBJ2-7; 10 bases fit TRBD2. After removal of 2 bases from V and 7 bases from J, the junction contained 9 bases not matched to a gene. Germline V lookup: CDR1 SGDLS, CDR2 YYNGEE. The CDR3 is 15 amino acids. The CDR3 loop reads CASSVGSGRAGEQYF. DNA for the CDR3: TGTGCCAGCAGCGTGGGCAGCGGGAGGGCGGGTGAGCAGTACTTC. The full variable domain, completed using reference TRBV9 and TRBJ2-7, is DSGVTQTPKHLITATGQRVTLRCSPRSGDLSVYWYQQSLDQGLQFLIQYYNGEERAKGNILERFSAQQFPDLHSELNLSSLELGDSALYFCASSVGSGRAGEQYFGPGTRLTVT.

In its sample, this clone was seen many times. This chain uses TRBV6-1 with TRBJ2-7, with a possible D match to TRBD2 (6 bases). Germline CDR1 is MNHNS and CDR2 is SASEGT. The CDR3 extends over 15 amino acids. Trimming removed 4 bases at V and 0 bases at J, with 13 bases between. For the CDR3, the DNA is TGTGCCAGCAGTGGGGGACTTCCAAGCTCCTACGAGCAGTACTTC. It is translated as CASSGGLPSSYEQYF.

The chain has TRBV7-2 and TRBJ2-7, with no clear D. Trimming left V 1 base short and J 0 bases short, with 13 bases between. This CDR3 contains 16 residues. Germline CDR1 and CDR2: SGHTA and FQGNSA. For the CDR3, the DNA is TGTGCCAGCAGCTTAGGGCCAGCGAGGAGCTCCTACGAGCAGTACTTC. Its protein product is CASSLGPARSSYEQYF. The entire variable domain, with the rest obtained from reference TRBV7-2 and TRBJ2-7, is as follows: GAGVSQSPSNKVTEKGKDVELRCDPISGHTALYWYRQSLGQGLEFLIYFQGNSAPDKSGLPSDRFSAERTGGSVSTLTIQRTQQEDSAVYLCASSLGPARSSYEQYFGPGTRLTVT.

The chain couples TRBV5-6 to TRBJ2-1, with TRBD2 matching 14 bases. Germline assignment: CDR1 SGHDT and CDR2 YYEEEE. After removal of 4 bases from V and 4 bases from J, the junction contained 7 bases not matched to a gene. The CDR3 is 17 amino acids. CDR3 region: CASSIGLAGGRYNEQFF. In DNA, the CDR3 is TGTGCCAGCAGCATAGGACTAGCGGGAGGCCGTTACAATGAGCAGTTCTTC.

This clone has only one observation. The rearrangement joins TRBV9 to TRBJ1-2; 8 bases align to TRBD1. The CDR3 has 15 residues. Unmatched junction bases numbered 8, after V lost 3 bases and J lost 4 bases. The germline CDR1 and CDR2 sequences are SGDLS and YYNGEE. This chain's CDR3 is CASSANSGTGYGYTF. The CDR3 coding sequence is TGTGCCAGCAGCGCTAATTCCGGGACAGGCTATGGCTACACCTTC.

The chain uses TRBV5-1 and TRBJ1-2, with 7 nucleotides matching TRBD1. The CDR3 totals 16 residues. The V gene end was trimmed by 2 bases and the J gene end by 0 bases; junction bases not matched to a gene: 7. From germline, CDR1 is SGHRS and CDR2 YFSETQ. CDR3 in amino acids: CASSFLRQGANYGYTF. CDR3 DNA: TGCGCCAGCAGCTTTTTACGACAGGGAGCTAACTATGGCTACACCTTC.

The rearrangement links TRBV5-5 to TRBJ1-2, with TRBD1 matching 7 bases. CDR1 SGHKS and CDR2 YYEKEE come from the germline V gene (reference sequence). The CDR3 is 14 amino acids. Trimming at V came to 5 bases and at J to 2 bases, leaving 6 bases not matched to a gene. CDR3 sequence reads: CASSPKQGNYGYTF. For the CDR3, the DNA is TGTGCCAGCAGTCCGAAACAGGGGAACTATGGCTACACCTTC.

CDR3 in amino acids: CASRLPPIAGGTGPEETQYF. DNA of the CDR3: TGTGCAAGTCGCTTACCCCCCATAGCGGGAGGGACCGGGCCGGAAGAGACCCAGTACTTC. The chain joins TRBV12-2 to TRBJ2-5; the table's D call of TRBD2 was not tested on the DNA. TRBV12-2 represents a pseudogene. The CDR3 totals 20 residues.

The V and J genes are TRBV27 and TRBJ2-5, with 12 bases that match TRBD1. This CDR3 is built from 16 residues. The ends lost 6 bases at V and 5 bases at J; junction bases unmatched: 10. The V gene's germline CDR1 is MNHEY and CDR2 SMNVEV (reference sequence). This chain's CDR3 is CASSHLGTGGAETQYF. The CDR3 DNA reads TGTGCCAGCAGCCATTTAGGGACAGGGGGCGCGGAGACCCAGTACTTC.

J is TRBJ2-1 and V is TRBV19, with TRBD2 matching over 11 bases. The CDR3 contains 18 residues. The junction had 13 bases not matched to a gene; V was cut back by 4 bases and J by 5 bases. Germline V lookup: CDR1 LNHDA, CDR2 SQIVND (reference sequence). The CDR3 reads CASSTITSGSGFNNEQFF. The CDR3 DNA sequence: TGTGCCAGTAGTACAATAACTAGCGGGAGCGGTTTCAACAATGAGCAGTTCTTC. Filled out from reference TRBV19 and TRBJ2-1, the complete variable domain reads DGGITQSPKYLFRKEGQNVTLSCEQNLNHDAMYWYRQDPGQGLRLIYYSQIVNDFQKGDIAEGYSVSREKKESFPLTVTSAQKNPTAFYLCASSTITSGSGFNNEQFFGPGTRLTVL.

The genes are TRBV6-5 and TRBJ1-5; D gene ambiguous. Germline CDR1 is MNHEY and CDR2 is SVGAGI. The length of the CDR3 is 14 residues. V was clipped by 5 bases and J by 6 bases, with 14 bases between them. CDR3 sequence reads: CASSPLRGSQPQHF. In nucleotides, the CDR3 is TGTGCCAGCAGTCCCCTCAGAGGCAGTCAGCCCCAGCATTTT.

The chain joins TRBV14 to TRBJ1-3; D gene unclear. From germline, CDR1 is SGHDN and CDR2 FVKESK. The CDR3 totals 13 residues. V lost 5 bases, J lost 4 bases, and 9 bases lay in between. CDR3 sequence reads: CASSFAGGNTIYF. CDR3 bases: TGTGCCAGCAGCTTCGCAGGAGGAAACACCATATATTTT. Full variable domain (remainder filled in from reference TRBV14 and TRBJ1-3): EAGVTQFPSHSVIEKGQTVTLRCDPISGHDNLYWYRRVMGKEIKFLLHFVKESKQDESGMPNNRFLAERTGGTYSTLKVQPAELEDSGVYFCASSFAGGNTIYFGEGSWLTVV.

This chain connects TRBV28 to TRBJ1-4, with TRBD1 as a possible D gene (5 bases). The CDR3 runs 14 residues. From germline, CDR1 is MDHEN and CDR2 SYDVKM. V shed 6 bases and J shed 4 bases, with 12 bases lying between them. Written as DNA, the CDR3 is TGTGCCAGCAGACAACAGGTCTATAATGAAAAACTGTTTTTT. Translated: CASRQQVYNEKLFF.

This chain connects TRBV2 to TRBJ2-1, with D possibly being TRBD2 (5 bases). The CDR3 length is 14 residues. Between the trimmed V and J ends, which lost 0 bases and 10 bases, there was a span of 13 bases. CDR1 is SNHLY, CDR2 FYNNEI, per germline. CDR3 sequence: CASSEALREDEQFF. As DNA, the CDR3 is TGTGCCAGCAGTGAAGCTTTGAGGGAAGACGAGCAGTTCTTC.

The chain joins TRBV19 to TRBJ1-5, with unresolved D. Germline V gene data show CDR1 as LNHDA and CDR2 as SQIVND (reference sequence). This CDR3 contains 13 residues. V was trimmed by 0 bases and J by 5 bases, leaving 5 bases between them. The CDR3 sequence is CASSIDTDQPQHF. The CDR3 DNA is TGTGCCAGTAGTATAGACACTGATCAGCCCCAGCATTTT.

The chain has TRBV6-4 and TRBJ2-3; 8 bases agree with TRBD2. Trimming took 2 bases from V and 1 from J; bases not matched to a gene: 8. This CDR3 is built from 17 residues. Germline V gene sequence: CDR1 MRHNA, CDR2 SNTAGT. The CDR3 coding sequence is TGTGCCAGCAGTGACCCAAAAGCGGGAGTAGGCACAGATACGCAGTATTTT. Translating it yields CASSDPKAGVGTDTQYF.